The 10 T cell receptor beta chains reported below all come from one sample, sequenced in a study of shared clonotypes between healthy human individuals. The data were produced by immunoSEQ multiplex PCR, yet TCRdb's version contains in-frame clones alone and is incomplete. The sample carries about 680,000 clones, roughly nine tenths recorded once. Naive CD8 cells lacked CD45RO, underwent positive selection for CCR7 and left out terminally differentiated effector memory CD45RA+ cells. Sequencing was done on a sample of naive CD8+ T cells sorted from blood. These receptors were obtained from a man aged 30-40 years in good health.

J is TRBJ2-7 and V is TRBV27; 7 positions match TRBD2. This CDR3 has 15 amino acids. Per germline, CDR1 MNHEY and CDR2 SMNVEV (reference sequence). Trimming at V came to 6 bases and at J to 2 bases, leaving 10 bases not matched to a gene. Here the CDR3 reads CASSLVAGDTYEQYF. Here the CDR3 DNA reads TGTGCCAGCAGCCTAGTAGCGGGTGATACCTACGAGCAGTACTTC.

This chain uses TRBV18 with TRBJ2-7, with D perhaps TRBD1 (7 bases). Germline assignment: CDR1 KGHSH and CDR2 LQKENI. This CDR3 comprises 16 residues. The germline V and J ends were trimmed by 2 bases and 5 bases, with 19 bases remaining between them. The CDR3 DNA is TGTGCCAGCTCACCAGGCGGGACAGCCTTTTGGGACGAGCAGTACTTC. Protein: CASSPGGTAFWDEQYF.

This sequence joins TRBV27 and TRBJ2-7; weak D call: TRBD2 (5 bases). Trimming cost V 3 bases and J 1 base, with 16 bases left between them. Germline V lookup: CDR1 MNHEY, CDR2 SMNVEV (reference sequence). The CDR3 is 16 amino acids. In nucleotides, the CDR3 is TGTGCCAGCAGTTTTGTGGCGGGTCGGGGTTCCTACGAGCAGTACTTC. As protein: CASSFVAGRGSYEQYF.

The V call is TRBV7-9, the J call TRBJ2-1; 9 bases fit TRBD2. J was trimmed by 4 bases and V by 4 bases; bases with no gene match: 11. The CDR3 is 17 residues long. Germline values: CDR1 SEHNR, CDR2 FQNEAQ (reference sequence). The CDR3, as DNA: TGTGCCAGCAGCTCGTGGCAAACTAGCGGGCTTTACAATGAGCAGTTCTTC. Its protein product is CASSSWQTSGLYNEQFF. The variable domain in full, completed from reference TRBV7-9 and TRBJ2-1, reads DTGVSQNPRHKITKRGQNVTFRCDPISEHNRLYWYRQTLGQGPEFLTYFQNEAQLEKSRLLSDRFSAERPKGSFSTLEIQRTEQGDSAMYLCASSSWQTSGLYNEQFFGPGTRLTVL.

This clone has only one observation. The chain combines TRBV5-6 with TRBJ2-5; possibly TRBD1 for D (5 bases). V was shortened by 4 bases and J by 5 bases, with 12 bases between the two germline ends. The CDR3 contains 13 residues. The germline V gene encodes CDR1 SGHDT and CDR2 YYEEEE. The CDR3 DNA sequence: TGTGCCAGCAGCCCGAGCAGGGTGGAGACCCAGTACTTC. It codes for CASSPSRVETQYF.

This clone was seen only a few times. This sequence joins TRBV9 and TRBJ2-7; tentative D call: TRBD1 (5 bases). V lost 0 bases and J lost 3, with 13 bases in between. The germline CDR1 and CDR2 sequences are SGDLS and YYNGEE. CDR3 length: 15 residues. The CDR3 is CASSVGFDRVYEQYF. The CDR3 region has the DNA TGTGCCAGCAGCGTAGGGTTTGACAGAGTCTACGAGCAGTACTTC.

The chain combines TRBV5-2 with TRBJ1-2. TRBV5-2 is assigned pseudogene status. CDR3 length: 13 amino acids. The CDR3 protein is CASKVRKTYGYTF. In nucleotides, the CDR3 is TGTGCCAGCAAAGTACGAAAGACCTATGGCTACACCTTC.

The V call is TRBV7-9, the J call TRBJ1-1, with D possibly being TRBD1 (5 bases). The length of the CDR3 is 12 residues. V lost 0 bases and J lost 7, with 6 bases in between. Germline-derived CDR1 and CDR2 are SEHNR and FQNEAQ (reference sequence). The CDR3 region is CASSLAGVEAFF. CDR3 nucleotide sequence: TGTGCCAGCAGCTTAGCAGGGGTTGAAGCTTTCTTT. Complete variable domain (other parts from reference TRBV7-9 and TRBJ1-1): DTGVSQNPRHKITKRGQNVTFRCDPISEHNRLYWYRQTLGQGPEFLTYFQNEAQLEKSRLLSDRFSAERPKGSFSTLEIQRTEQGDSAMYLCASSLAGVEAFFGQGTRLTVV.

The genes are TRBV5-1 and TRBJ2-1, with 10 bases that match TRBD1. Trimming took 4 bases from V and 8 from J; bases not matched to a gene: 6. CDR3 size: 14 residues. CDR1 and CDR2 from the germline V gene are SGHRS and YFSETQ. CDR3 in DNA: TGCGCCAGCAGCCCCGGGACAGGGGACTATGAGCAGTTCTTC. This translates into CASSPGTGDYEQFF.

CDR3 coding DNA: TGTGCCAGTAGTATTTGGGGGTCAAACACTGAAGCTTTCTTT. As protein: CASSIWGSNTEAFF. The chain couples TRBV19 to TRBJ1-1, with D perhaps matching TRBD1 (5 bases). This CDR3 is built from 14 residues. V was pared by 3 bases and J by 2 bases, with 10 bases between. Per germline, CDR1 LNHDA and CDR2 SQIVND (reference sequence).